The next 28 T cell receptor beta chains were all read from a single sample in a study of OX40 agonist ivuxolimab in advanced cancers. Sequencing used immunoSEQ multiplex PCR; TCRdb keeps in-frame clones, though not all of them. Among about 86,000 clones, under 95% were seen once, and the ten largest hold roughly 8.7%. The input for sequencing was CD4+ or CD8+ T cells sorted from blood, taken in a trial of the OX40 agonist ivuxolimab. The receptors originated from an adult with an advanced solid tumor such as melanoma, head and neck, liver or kidney cancer.

This clone has just one count. The J gene is TRBJ1-5, the V gene TRBV18, with D unresolved. This CDR3 contains 16 residues. V was pared by 3 bases and J by 0 bases, with 12 bases between. CDR1 and CDR2 from the germline V gene are KGHSH and LQKENI. The DNA for the CDR3 is TGTGCCAGCTCACCGGGCAGCCTAGATAGCAATCAGCCCCAGCATTTT. Residues: CASSPGSLDSNQPQHF.

The V and J genes are TRBV7-9 and TRBJ2-2; D gene uncertain. This CDR3 is built from 15 residues. Trimming removed 3 bases from V and 0 bases from J, with 8 bases in between. Germline CDR1 is SEHNR and CDR2 is FQNEAQ (reference sequence). CDR3: CASSFYGPNTGELFF. As DNA, the CDR3 is TGTGCCAGCAGCTTTTACGGACCGAACACCGGGGAGCTGTTTTTT.

This clone was picked up one time. The chain is built from TRBV6-4 and TRBJ2-1; 8 bases line up with TRBD2. This CDR3 has 14 amino acids. Germline values: CDR1 MRHNA, CDR2 SNTAGT. V lost 4 bases and J lost 7; bases outside the gene matches: 6. The CDR3 DNA reads TGTGCCAGCAGTGTGGAACTAGCGGCAAATGAGCAGTTCTTC. Encoded protein: CASSVELAANEQFF.

The DNA of the CDR3 is TGCGCCAGCAGCTCCTTAGCGGGAGATGGGGAGCAGTACTTC. It yields the protein CASSSLAGDGEQYF. V is TRBV5-1 and J is TRBJ2-7; TRBD2 agrees at 9 bases. Germline trimming cut 3 bases from V and 7 bases from J; bases unmatched to any gene: 8. Germline assignment: CDR1 SGHRS and CDR2 YFSETQ. The CDR3 has 14 residues.

The rearrangement joins TRBV9 to TRBJ2-2; D is unclear. CDR1 SGDLS and CDR2 YYNGEE come from the germline V gene. Between the trimmed V and J ends, which lost 3 bases and 7 bases, there was a span of 10 bases. This CDR3 is 13 amino acids long. The CDR3 coding sequence is TGTGCCAGCAGCGCCCTCTCTAGCGGGGAGCTGTTTTTT. Protein: CASSALSSGELFF.

This sequence joins TRBV19 and TRBJ2-6; 11 nucleotides match TRBD1. The ends lost 3 bases at V and 1 base at J; junction bases unmatched: 5. Germline V gives CDR1 LNHDA, CDR2 SQIVND (reference sequence). The CDR3 loop spans 18 amino acids. The CDR3 DNA is TGTGCCAGTAGTATCATGGACAGGGGGCCTTCTGGGGCCAACGTCCTGACTTTC. It yields the protein CASSIMDRGPSGANVLTF.

This clone was seen only once. DNA of the CDR3: TGCGCCAGCAGACCGGGACAGGGTTACAATGAGCAGTTCTTC. Protein product: CASRPGQGYNEQFF. The gene calls are TRBV10-1 and TRBJ2-1; TRBD1 agrees at 9 bases. The V gene's germline CDR1 is WNHNN and CDR2 SYGVQD (reference sequence). V was pared by 6 bases and J by 4 bases, with 4 bases of the junction left unmatched. The CDR3 spans 14 residues.

The chain carries TRBV18 and TRBJ1-4, with 8 bases aligning to TRBD1. Germline values: CDR1 KGHSH, CDR2 LQKENI. Unmatched junction bases numbered 1, after V lost 5 bases and J lost 5 bases. The CDR3 has 13 amino acids. CDR3 coding DNA: TGTGCCAGCTCAGGACAGGGCAATGAAAAACTGTTTTTT. Its translation is CASSGQGNEKLFF.

J is TRBJ2-7 and V is TRBV2, with 7 bases identical to TRBD1. Germline V gene data show CDR1 as SNHLY and CDR2 as FYNNEI. There are 14 residues in the CDR3. The trim removed 5 bases at V and 8 bases at J, leaving 12 bases unmatched. CDR3 bases: TGTGCCAGCAGTAAGACAGGGATCATTGGTCAGCAGTACTTC. Its translation is CASSKTGIIGQQYF. The variable domain in full, with the rest retrieved from reference TRBV2 and TRBJ2-7, is EPEVTQTPSHQVTQMGQEVILRCVPISNHLYFYWYRQILGQKVEFLVSFYNNEISEKSEIFDDQFSVERPDGSNFTLKIRSTKLEDSAMYFCASSKTGIIGQQYFGPGTRLTVT.

The CDR3 region has the DNA TGTGCCAGCATTACTAGGGGCGGGGCTCACTCTGGAAACACCATATATTTT. Translation gives CASITRGGAHSGNTIYF. V gene TRBV28 combines with J gene TRBJ1-3; TRBD1 is a possible D gene (5 bases). Trimming shortened V by 7 bases and J by 0 bases, and 19 bases separated the two germline ends. Per the germline V gene, CDR1 is MDHEN and CDR2 is SYDVKM. The CDR3 totals 17 residues.

The V gene is TRBV5-4, the J gene TRBJ2-1; a weak D match, TRBD2 (6 bases). The CDR3 length is 13 residues. V was pared by 4 bases and J by 6 bases, with 11 bases between. Looked up from germline, CDR1 is SGHNT and CDR2 is YYREEE (reference sequence). CDR3 nucleotides: TGTGCCAGCAGCACCTCTAGCGCCAATGAGCAGTTCTTC. Its translation is CASSTSSANEQFF.

V usage is TRBV21-1 and J usage is TRBJ1-5; the table's D call, TRBD1, has no DNA check behind it. TRBV21-1 is recorded as a pseudogene. This CDR3 has 18 amino acids. The CDR3 sequence is CASRSEGDRVDSNQPQHF. CDR3 nucleotides: TGTGCCAGCAGGTCCGAAGGGGACAGGGTGGATAGCAATCAGCCCCAGCATTTT.

The gene calls are TRBV13 and TRBJ2-1; D is unclear. The V gene lost 0 bases and the J gene lost 4 bases, with 1 base spanning the gap. Germline CDR1 PRHDT, CDR2 FYEKMQ (reference sequence). The length of the CDR3 is 12 residues. The CDR3 coding sequence is TGTGCCAGCAGCTTAGGTTACAATGAGCAGTTCTTC. Translation: CASSLGYNEQFF.

V is TRBV5-1 and J is TRBJ2-7, with 8 nucleotides matching TRBD1. CDR1 is SGHRS, CDR2 YFSETQ, per germline. The V and J ends lost 0 bases and 7 bases, in that order; junction bases with no gene match: 3. The CDR3 extends over 13 amino acids. CDR3 DNA sequence: TGCGCCAGCAGCTTGGGGACAGGGCGGGAGCAGTACTTC. Its protein is CASSLGTGREQYF.

J is TRBJ2-5 and V is TRBV5-1; TRBD1 matches 8 bases. The end of the DNA fits TRBJ2-7 better, so the J call may be wrong. CDR3 length: 14 amino acids. The germline V gene has CDR1 SGHRS and CDR2 YFSETQ. CDR3 amino acids: CASSLGQGSNEQYF. DNA for the CDR3: TGCGCCAGCAGCTTGGGACAGGGGTCGAACGAGCAGTACTTC.

This chain links TRBV20-1 with TRBJ1-2; 7 bases map to TRBD1. CDR3 length: 11 amino acids. V lost 8 bases, J lost 8 bases, and 8 bases stayed unmatched. Germline lookup yields CDR1 DFQATT and CDR2 SNEGSKA (reference sequence). CDR3 region: CSSGGGSGYTF. The CDR3 DNA is TGCAGTTCAGGGGGAGGCTCCGGCTACACCTTC.

The J gene is TRBJ2-1, the V gene TRBV5-1; D remains ambiguous. V was shortened by 3 bases and J by 7 bases, with 20 bases between the two germline ends. Germline V CDR1 and CDR2: SGHRS, YFSETQ. The CDR3 is made up of 16 amino acids. CDR3 sequence (DNA): TGCGCCAGCAGCTCCCTGCCGCTTACGGCGGATAATGAGCAGTTCTTC. The encoded protein is CASSSLPLTADNEQFF.

The rearrangement uses TRBV7-9 and TRBJ2-7; D not certain. The CDR3 consists of 15 residues. V lost 5 bases and J lost 2, with 16 bases in between. CDR1 and CDR2 (germline): SEHNR, FQNEAQ (reference sequence). CDR3 amino acids: CASSLQALPTYEQYF. The CDR3 DNA follows: TGTGCCAGCAGCCTCCAGGCCCTCCCTACCTACGAGCAGTACTTC.

The genes are TRBV5-4 and TRBJ1-6; D is perhaps TRBD1 (6 bases). The CDR3 runs 14 residues. Germline CDR1 and CDR2: SGHNT and YYREEE (reference sequence). Trimming took off 0 bases at V and 9 bases at J, with 10 bases between the two ends. CDR3 sequence (DNA): TGTGCCAGCAGCTTGGGTGGGGGGCTTTCACCCCTCCACTTT. Encoded protein: CASSLGGGLSPLHF.

The chain recombines TRBV4-1 with TRBJ2-1; weak D call: TRBD1 (6 bases). Looked up from germline, CDR1 is MGHRA and CDR2 is YSYEKL. V gave up 3 bases and J gave up 12 bases, with 12 bases separating them. The CDR3 is 12 residues long. The CDR3 DNA reads TGCGCCAGCAGCCAGGCACAGGGCTGGCAGTTCTTC. Its translation is CASSQAQGWQFF.

V is TRBV6-6 and J is TRBJ2-7; 7 nucleotides line up with TRBD2. V shed 1 base, J shed 3 bases, and the junction held 9 bases outside the gene matches. This CDR3 is built from 16 residues. From germline, CDR1 is MNHNY and CDR2 SVGAGI (reference sequence). CDR3 sequence reads: CASSYFSASGVYEQYF. The CDR3 coding sequence is TGTGCCAGCAGTTACTTCTCGGCTAGCGGAGTCTACGAGCAGTACTTC.

This clone was found once. The chain couples TRBV27 to TRBJ2-1; weak D call: TRBD2 (5 bases). CDR3 length equals 12 residues. V shed 6 bases and J shed 8 bases, with 11 bases lying between them. CDR1 and CDR2 from the germline V gene are MNHEY and SMNVEV (reference sequence). CDR3: CASRLGADEQFF. As DNA, the CDR3 is TGTGCCAGCAGACTAGGAGCCGATGAGCAGTTCTTC.

This rearrangement joins TRBV2 to TRBJ2-5, with D uncertain. V was trimmed by 2 bases and J by 5 bases, leaving 12 bases between them. The CDR3 spans 14 residues. CDR1 is SNHLY, CDR2 FYNNEI, per germline. The CDR3 sequence is CASSETVVEETQYF. In nucleotides, the CDR3 is TGTGCCAGCAGTGAAACTGTGGTCGAGGAGACCCAGTACTTC. The whole variable domain, remainder taken from reference TRBV2 and TRBJ2-5, is EPEVTQTPSHQVTQMGQEVILRCVPISNHLYFYWYRQILGQKVEFLVSFYNNEISEKSEIFDDQFSVERPDGSNFTLKIRSTKLEDSAMYFCASSETVVEETQYFGPGTRLLVL.

The chain recombines TRBV5-4 with TRBJ2-3; 9 bases fit TRBD1. This CDR3 is 15 amino acids long. V lost 4 bases and J lost 2; bases outside the gene matches: 5. The germline V gene encodes CDR1 SGHNT and CDR2 YYREEE (reference sequence). The CDR3 protein is CASSPRTGATDTQYF. CDR3 in DNA: TGTGCCAGCAGCCCAAGGACAGGGGCCACAGATACGCAGTATTTT.

This clone has only one observation. J is TRBJ2-2 and V is TRBV29-1; D gene ambiguous. V lost 2 bases and J 5 bases, leaving 15 bases between the germline ends. The CDR3 is made up of 15 amino acids. Per germline, CDR1 SQVTM and CDR2 ANQGSEA. The CDR3 reads CSVELGVATTGELFF. CDR3 DNA: TGCAGCGTTGAATTAGGAGTGGCTACTACCGGGGAGCTGTTTTTT.

The chain carries TRBV7-8 and TRBJ2-3, with D perhaps TRBD2 (6 bases). The CDR3 consists of 16 residues. Germline values: CDR1 SGHVS, CDR2 FQNEAQ. V was cut by 5 bases and J by 8 bases, with 23 bases left in between. CDR3 protein: CASSPSGSEVGGTQYF. Here the CDR3 DNA reads TGTGCCAGCAGCCCAAGCGGGTCTGAAGTCGGAGGTACGCAGTATTTT.

The rearrangement links TRBV29-1 to TRBJ2-5, with 14 bases lining up with TRBD2. The DNA end favors TRBJ2-7, so the J call may be wrong. Germline V gene lookup returns CDR1 SQVTM and CDR2 ANQGSEA. The CDR3 has 15 amino acids. The CDR3 nucleotides are TGCAGCGTCATGATCGGGACTAGCGGGAGTAACGAGCAGTACTTC. As protein: CSVMIGTSGSNEQYF.

This clone was found a few times. V is TRBV6-1 and J is TRBJ1-1; D is undetermined. CDR1 and CDR2 from the germline V gene are MNHNS and SASEGT. Trimming cost V 2 bases and J 2 bases, with 9 bases left between them. The CDR3 sequence is 14 residues long. CDR3 sequence reads: CASSERSGNTEAFF. CDR3 sequence (DNA): TGTGCCAGCAGTGAACGGTCGGGCAACACTGAAGCTTTCTTT.